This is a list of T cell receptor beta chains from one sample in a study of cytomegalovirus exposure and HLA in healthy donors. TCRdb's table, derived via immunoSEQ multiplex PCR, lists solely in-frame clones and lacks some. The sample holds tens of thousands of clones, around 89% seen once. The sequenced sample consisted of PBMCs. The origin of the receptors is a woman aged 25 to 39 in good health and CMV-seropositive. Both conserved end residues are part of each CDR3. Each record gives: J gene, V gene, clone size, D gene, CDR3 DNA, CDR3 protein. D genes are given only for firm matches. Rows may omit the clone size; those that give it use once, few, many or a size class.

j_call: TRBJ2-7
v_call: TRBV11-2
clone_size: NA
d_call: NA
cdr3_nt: TGTGCCAGCAGTGACAGGGGCATCGGACTAGGCAACTACGAGCAGTACTTC
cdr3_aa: CASSDRGIGLGNYEQYF

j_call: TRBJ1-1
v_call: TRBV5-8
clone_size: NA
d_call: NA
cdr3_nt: TGTGCCAGCACCCGCGGGTGGACTGAAGCTTTCTTT
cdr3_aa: CASTRGWTEAFF

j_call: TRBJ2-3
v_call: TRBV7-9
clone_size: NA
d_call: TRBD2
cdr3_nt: TGTGCCAGCAGCTGGACTAGCAGTACAGATACGCAGTATTTT
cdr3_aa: CASSWTSSTDTQYF

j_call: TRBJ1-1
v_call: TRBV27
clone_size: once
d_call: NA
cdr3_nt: TGTGCCAGCAGTTTTCGGACAAAAGCTTTCTTT
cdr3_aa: CASSFRTKAFF

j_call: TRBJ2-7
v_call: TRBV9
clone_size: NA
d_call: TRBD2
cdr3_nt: TGTGCCAGCAGCGTAGGACCACCCGGGACTAGCTACGAGCAGTACTTC
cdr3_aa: CASSVGPPGTSYEQYF

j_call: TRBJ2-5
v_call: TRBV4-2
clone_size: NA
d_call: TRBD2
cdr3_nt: TGTGCCAGCAGCCAAGATCGGGGGTCGGGACTAGCGACAGAGACCCAGTACTTC
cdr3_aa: CASSQDRGSGLATETQYF

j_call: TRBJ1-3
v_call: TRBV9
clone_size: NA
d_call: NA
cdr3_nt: TGTGCCAGCAGCGTGGGCAGCTCTGGAAACACCATATATTTT
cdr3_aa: CASSVGSSGNTIYF

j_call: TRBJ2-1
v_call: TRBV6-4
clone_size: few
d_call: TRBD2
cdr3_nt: TGTGCCAGCAGCCTAGAGGCGGGAGTAAATAATGAGCAGTTCTTC
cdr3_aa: CASSLEAGVNNEQFF

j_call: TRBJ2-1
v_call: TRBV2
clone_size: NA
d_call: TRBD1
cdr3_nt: TGTGCCAGCTGTACAGGGGCTTTTAATGAGCAGTTCTTC
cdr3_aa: CASCTGAFNEQFF

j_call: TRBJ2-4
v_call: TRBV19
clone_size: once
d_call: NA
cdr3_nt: TGTGCCAGTAGCCGGTCGGGGGACATTCAGTACTTC
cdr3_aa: CASSRSGDIQYF

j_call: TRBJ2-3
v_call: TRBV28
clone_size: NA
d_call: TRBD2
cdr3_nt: TGTGCCAGCACCCGTCGGCTAGCGGGAAACACAGATACGCAGTATTTT
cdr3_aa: CASTRRLAGNTDTQYF

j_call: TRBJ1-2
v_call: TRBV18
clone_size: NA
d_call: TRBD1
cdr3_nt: TGTGCCAGCCTGGGACAGGGAAAGGATGGCTACACCTTC
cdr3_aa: CASLGQGKDGYTF

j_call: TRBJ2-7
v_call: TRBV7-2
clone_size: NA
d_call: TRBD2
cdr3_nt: TGTGCCAGCAGCTTACTAGCGGGGTCCTACGAGCAGTACTTC
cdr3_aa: CASSLLAGSYEQYF

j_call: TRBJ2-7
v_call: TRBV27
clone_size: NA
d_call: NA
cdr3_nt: TGTGCCAGCAGTAATACTGCTCCCCCCTACGAGCAGTACTTC
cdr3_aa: CASSNTAPPYEQYF

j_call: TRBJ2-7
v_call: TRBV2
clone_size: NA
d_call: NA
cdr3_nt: TGTGCCAGCAAGTCGGGAGCGGTACGGGGAAGTACTACTGCAAACTCCTACGAGCAGTACTTC
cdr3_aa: CASKSGAVRGSTTANSYEQYF

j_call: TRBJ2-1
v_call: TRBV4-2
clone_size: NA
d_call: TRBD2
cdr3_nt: TGTGCCAGCAGCCAAGGTGTGATGGGGACTAGCGGGTCGGGTGAGCAGTTCTTC
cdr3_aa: CASSQGVMGTSGSGEQFF

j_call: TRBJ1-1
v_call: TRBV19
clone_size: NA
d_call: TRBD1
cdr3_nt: TGTGCCAGTAGCCGGGACAGGGGGTCTCGCACTGAAGCTTTCTTT
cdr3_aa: CASSRDRGSRTEAFF

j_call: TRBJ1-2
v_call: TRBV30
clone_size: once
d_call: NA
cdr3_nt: TGTGCCTGGAGTGTGTCCGGGACAAACGGCTACACCTTC
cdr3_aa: CAWSVSGTNGYTF

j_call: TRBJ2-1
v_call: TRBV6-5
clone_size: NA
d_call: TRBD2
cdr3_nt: TGTGCCAGCAGTTCAGGGGCGGGAGGGCCGGAAGAGCAGTTCTTC
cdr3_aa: CASSSGAGGPEEQFF

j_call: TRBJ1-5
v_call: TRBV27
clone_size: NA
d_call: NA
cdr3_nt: TGTGCCAGCAGTTCCATCGTTGAGGTCGGGGGTCCCCAGCATTTT
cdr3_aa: CASSSIVEVGGPQHF

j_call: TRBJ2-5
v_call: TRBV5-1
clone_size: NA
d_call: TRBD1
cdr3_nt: TGCGCCAGCAGCCCGCCGAGCAGGGGGCACGAGACCCAGTACTTC
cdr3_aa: CASSPPSRGHETQYF

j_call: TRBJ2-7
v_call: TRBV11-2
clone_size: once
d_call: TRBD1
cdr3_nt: TGTGCCAGCAGCGAATACAGGGGGGACAACTACGAGCAGTACTTC
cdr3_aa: CASSEYRGDNYEQYF

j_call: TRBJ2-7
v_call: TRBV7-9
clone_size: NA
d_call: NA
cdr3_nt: TGTGCCAGCAGCTCAACAGGGTACGAGCAGTACTTC
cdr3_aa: CASSSTGYEQYF

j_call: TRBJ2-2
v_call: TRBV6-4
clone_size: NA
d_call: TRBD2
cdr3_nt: TGTGCCAGCAGTGACTCGAGCGGGAGGGCAACCGGGGAGCTGTTTTTT
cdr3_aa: CASSDSSGRATGELFF

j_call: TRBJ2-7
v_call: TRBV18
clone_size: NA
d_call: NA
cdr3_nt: TGTGCCAGCTCACCAGGGGCGGACTACGAGCAGTACTTC
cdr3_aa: CASSPGADYEQYF

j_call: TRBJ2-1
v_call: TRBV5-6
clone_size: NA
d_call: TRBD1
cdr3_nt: TGTGCCAGCAGCAGCCGGACAGGGGGCCGCGTGCTGTTCTTC
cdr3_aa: CASSSRTGGRVLFF

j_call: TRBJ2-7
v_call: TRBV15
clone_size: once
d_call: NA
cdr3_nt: TGTGCCACCAGCAGAGTGGACGGGAGCTCCTACGAGCAGTACTTC
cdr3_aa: CATSRVDGSSYEQYF

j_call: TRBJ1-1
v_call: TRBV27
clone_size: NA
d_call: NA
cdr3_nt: TGTGCCAGCAGCTATACAGGGTCCCGCACTGAAGCTTTCTTT
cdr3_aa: CASSYTGSRTEAFF

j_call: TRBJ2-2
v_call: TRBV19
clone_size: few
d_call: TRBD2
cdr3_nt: TGTGCCAGTTCTAAAGGGACGGGAGGGCCCACCGGGGAGCTGTTTTTT
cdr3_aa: CASSKGTGGPTGELFF

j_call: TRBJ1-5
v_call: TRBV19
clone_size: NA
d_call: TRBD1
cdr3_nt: TGTGCCAGTAGTCCCTCCAGGACAGGAGTTAGCAATCAGCCCCAGCATTTT
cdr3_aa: CASSPSRTGVSNQPQHF

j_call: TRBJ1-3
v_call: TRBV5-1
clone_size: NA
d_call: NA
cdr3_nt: TGCGCCAGCAGCTTGGGGGTACTAGGAAACACCATATATTTT
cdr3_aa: CASSLGVLGNTIYF

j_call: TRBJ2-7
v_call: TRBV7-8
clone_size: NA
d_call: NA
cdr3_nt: TGTGCCAGCAGCTTAGCAACAGGCTACGAGCAGTACTTC
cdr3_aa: CASSLATGYEQYF

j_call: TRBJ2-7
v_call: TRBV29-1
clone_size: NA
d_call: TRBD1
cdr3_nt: TGCAGCGTCAACCGGGACAGCCCCTACGAGCAGTACTTC
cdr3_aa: CSVNRDSPYEQYF

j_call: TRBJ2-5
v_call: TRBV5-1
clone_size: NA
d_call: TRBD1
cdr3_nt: TGCGCCAGCAGCTTGCACAGGGGAGAGACCCAGTACTTC
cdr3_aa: CASSLHRGETQYF

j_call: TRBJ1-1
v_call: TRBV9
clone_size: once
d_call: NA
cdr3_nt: TGTGCCAGCAGCGTAGAGGGGGGGAGGAACACTGAAGCTTTCTTT
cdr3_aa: CASSVEGGRNTEAFF

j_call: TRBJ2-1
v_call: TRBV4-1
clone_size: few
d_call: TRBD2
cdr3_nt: TGCGCCAGCGGCCTACCCGGGGGGGGCTACAATGAGCAGTTCTTC
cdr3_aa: CASGLPGGGYNEQFF

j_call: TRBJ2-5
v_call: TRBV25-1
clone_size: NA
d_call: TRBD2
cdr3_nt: TGTGCCAGCAGCACTAGCGGGAGGGCCAGGGAGACCCAGTACTTC
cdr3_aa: CASSTSGRARETQYF

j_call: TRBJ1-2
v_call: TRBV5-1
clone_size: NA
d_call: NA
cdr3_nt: TGCGCCAGCAGCTTACAAGCAGGGGAAGATGGCTACACCTTC
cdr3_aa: CASSLQAGEDGYTF

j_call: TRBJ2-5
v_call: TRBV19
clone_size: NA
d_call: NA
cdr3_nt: TGTGCCAGTAGTATAGGCGGCACCGCCGGAGAGACCCAGTACTTC
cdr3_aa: CASSIGGTAGETQYF

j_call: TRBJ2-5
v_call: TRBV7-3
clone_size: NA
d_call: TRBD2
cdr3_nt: TGTGCCAGCAGCCAACAGCTAGCGGGAGAGGCCGGGACCCAGTACTTC
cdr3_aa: CASSQQLAGEAGTQYF

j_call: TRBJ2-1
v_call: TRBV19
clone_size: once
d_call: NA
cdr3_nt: TGTGCCAGTAGTACAGGGAACTACAATGAGCAGTTCTTC
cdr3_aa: CASSTGNYNEQFF

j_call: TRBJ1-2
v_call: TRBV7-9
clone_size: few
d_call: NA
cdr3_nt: TGTGCCAGCAGCTTAAAGGGGATCAAAAATGGCTACACCTTC
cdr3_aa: CASSLKGIKNGYTF